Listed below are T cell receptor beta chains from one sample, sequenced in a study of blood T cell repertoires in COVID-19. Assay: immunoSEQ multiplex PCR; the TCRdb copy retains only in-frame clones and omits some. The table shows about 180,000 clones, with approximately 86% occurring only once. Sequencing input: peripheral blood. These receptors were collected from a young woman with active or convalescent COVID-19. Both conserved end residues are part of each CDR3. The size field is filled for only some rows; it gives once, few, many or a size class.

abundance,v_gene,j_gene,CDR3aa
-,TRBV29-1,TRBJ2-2,CSAKTGANTGELFF
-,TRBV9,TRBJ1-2,CASSGGPRDTYYGYTF
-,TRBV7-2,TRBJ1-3,CASSLDRDTIYF
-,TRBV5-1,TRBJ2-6,CASSFHSRGSSGANVLTF
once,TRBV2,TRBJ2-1,CASTLEKYGNEQFF
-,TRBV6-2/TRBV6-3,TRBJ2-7,CASSSSSYEQYF
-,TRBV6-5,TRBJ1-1,CASETGYGTEAFF
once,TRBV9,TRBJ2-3,CASSVGGSRADTQYF
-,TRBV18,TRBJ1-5,CASSPLGHLSNQPQHF
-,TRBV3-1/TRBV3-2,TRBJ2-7,CASSQTDTYEQYF
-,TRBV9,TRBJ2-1,CASSGTSGRTYNEQFF
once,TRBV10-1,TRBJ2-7,CASSDLTSGIYEQYF
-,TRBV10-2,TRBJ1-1,CASRSQAGVNTEAFF
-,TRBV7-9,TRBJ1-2,CASSLEVQDGYTF
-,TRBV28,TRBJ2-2,CASSSGTSLGAGELFF
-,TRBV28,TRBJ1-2,CASRDRAIPVYGYTF
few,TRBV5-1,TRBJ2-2,CASSSDWTGLVGTGELFF
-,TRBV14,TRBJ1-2,CASSRAGTGDYGYTF
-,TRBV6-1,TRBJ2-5,CASSRDTRVGETQYF
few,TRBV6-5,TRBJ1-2,CASSYRAGNGYTF
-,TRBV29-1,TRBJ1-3,CSVESRGSGNTIYF
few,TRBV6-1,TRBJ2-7,CASSEAGSNSYEQYF
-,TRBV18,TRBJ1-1,CASSLGHGGGNTEAFF
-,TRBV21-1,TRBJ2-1,CASSNPSDETSERNEQFF
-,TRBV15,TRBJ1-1,CATQQRKSTEAFF
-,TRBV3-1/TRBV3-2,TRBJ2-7,CASSRGTEISYEQYF
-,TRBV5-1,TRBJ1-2,CASSDDRGLHPPYGYTF
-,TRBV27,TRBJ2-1,CASSFFGRVSSYNEQFF
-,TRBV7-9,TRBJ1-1,CASGGQGGDAAFF
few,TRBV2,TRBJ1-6,CASGTGNSPLHF
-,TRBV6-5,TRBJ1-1,CASSYSFSNTEAFF
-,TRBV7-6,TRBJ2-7,CASSLGGLPSEQYF
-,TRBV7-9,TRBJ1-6,CASSYSAGNFASPLHF
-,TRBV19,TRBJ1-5,CASTRQWASNQPQHF
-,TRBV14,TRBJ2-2,CASSPRAHTGELFF
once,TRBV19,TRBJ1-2,CASSTGTGASYTF
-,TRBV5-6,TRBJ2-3,CASSFRFSTDTQYF
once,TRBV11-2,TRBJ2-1,CASSLERYAGNEQFF
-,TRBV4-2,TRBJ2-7,CATLPTFRQGSSYEQYF
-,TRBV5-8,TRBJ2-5,CASSLDLLPGPKETQYF
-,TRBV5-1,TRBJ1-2,CASSEAGISGYTF
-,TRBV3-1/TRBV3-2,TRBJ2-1,CASSQELASLLRLRFF
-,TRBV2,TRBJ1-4,CASSQPTGGEEKLFF
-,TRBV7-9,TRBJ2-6,CASSLAGTGAGANVLTF
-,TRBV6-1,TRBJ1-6,CASSYREFSPLHF
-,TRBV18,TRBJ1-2,CASSPRTGDHYGYTF
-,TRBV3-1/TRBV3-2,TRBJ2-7,CASSHSYEQYF
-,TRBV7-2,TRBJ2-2,CASSLTGMTGELFF
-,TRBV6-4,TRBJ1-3,CASPRGMGSGNTIYF
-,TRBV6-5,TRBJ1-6,CASTPGRGNSPLHF
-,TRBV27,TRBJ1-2,CASSPQGAGGYTF
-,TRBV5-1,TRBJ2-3,CASSLSGEAQYF